Listed below are T cell receptor beta chains from one sample, sequenced in a study of blood T cells in healthy people across ages. TCRdb reprocessed the 5' RACE reads via MiXCR and lists one record per CDR3 protein. The table records approximately 2,000,000 distinct CDR3 sequences, about 39% of them present only once. Input material: blood. Receptor source: a human donor in good health. The CDR3 runs from the conserved cysteine through the conserved F or W. D genes are given only for firm matches. Clone size is given for some rows only: seen once, a few or many times, or a class if the clone is expanded.

size,D,V,J,DNA,CDR3
few,.,TRBV5-1,TRBJ2-6,TGCGCCAGCAGCTTGCGAACTGGGGGGACTGGGGCCAACGTCCTGACTTTC,CASSLRTGGTGANVLTF
few,.,TRBV7-9,TRBJ2-3,TGTGCCAGCATGTCCTTCACAGATACGCAGTATTTT,CASMSFTDTQYF
.,TRBD1,TRBV6-5,TRBJ1-5,TGTGCCAGCAGCAAGGGGACAGGGGAAGAGCAGCCCCAGCATTTT,CASSKGTGEEQPQHF
.,TRBD2,TRBV7-2,TRBJ2-7,TGTGCCAGCAGCCCCGGACTAGCGGACTTGGCCTACGAGCAGTACTTC,CASSPGLADLAYEQYF
.,.,TRBV6-2/TRBV6-3,TRBJ1-5,TGTGCCAGCAGTTACGACCTTAGGGCACAGCCCCAGCATTTT,CASSYDLRAQPQHF
few,.,TRBV20-1,TRBJ2-3,TGCAGTGCTATCCTTGAGAGCACAGATACGCAGTATTTT,CSAILESTDTQYF
.,.,TRBV5-1,TRBJ2-3,TGCGCCAGCAGCTTGGCGTGGGGAACTAGCACAGATACGCAGTATTTT,CASSLAWGTSTDTQYF
.,TRBD1,TRBV7-8,TRBJ2-1,TGTGCCAGCAGCTTAGCGCCCAGGGGGCTTCGCAATGAGCAGTTCTTC,CASSLAPRGLRNEQFF
.,TRBD1,TRBV7-9,TRBJ2-1,TGTGCCAGCAGCCCTTGGGACAGGGGTTTTAGAAATGAGCAGTTCTTC,CASSPWDRGFRNEQFF
few,.,TRBV18,TRBJ1-1,TGTGCCAGCTCACGTTCAACAGGGACTGAAGCTTTCTTT,CASSRSTGTEAFF
few,TRBD2,TRBV15,TRBJ2-7,TGTGCCACCAGCAGACGGGACTACTCCTACGAGCAGTACTTC,CATSRRDYSYEQYF
.,.,TRBV27,TRBJ1-6,TGTGCCAGCCTCCAGAAGAGCTCCTATAATTCACCCCTCCACTTT,CASLQKSSYNSPLHF
.,.,TRBV27,TRBJ2-3,TGTGCCAGCACTTTAGGGACGGGGGGCACAGATACGCAGTATTTT,CASTLGTGGTDTQYF
few,.,TRBV20-1,TRBJ1-1,TGCAGTGCTAGAAGTCGGGGGACGCCTGAAGCTTTCTTT,CSARSRGTPEAFF
.,TRBD2,TRBV5-5,TRBJ2-1,TGTGCCAGCCTAGAGACTAGCGAGTCCTACAATGAGCAGTTCTTC,CASLETSESYNEQFF
.,.,TRBV9,TRBJ1-3,TGTGCCAGCAGCGCCCTCACCCTTCCAGGGATTGGAAACACCATATATTTT,CASSALTLPGIGNTIYF
.,TRBD1,TRBV7-2,TRBJ1-1,TGTGCCAGCAGCTTATTGGGGCGACAGGGTTTCACTGAAGCTTTCTTT,CASSLLGRQGFTEAFF
.,.,TRBV11-1,TRBJ2-5,TGTGCCAGCAGCTTAGAAATCAGAAGGGAGACCCAGTACTTC,CASSLEIRRETQYF
.,TRBD2,TRBV29-1,TRBJ2-5,TGCAGCCATACGGTCTTGGGACTAGCGGGGGAAGAGACCCAGTACTTC,CSHTVLGLAGEETQYF
.,TRBD2,TRBV20-1,TRBJ2-3,TGCAGTGCCTTTACCCCGGGGGGTAGGTTTGGAGATACGCAGTATTTT,CSAFTPGGRFGDTQYF
.,.,TRBV2,TRBJ1-2,TGTGCCAGCAGCGAAATGGCCGCGACCCCCTATGGCTACACCTTC,CASSEMAATPYGYTF
few,.,TRBV20-1,TRBJ2-7,TGCAGTGCTCGACTAGGGCAGTACTTC,CSARLGQYF
many,TRBD1,TRBV29-1,TRBJ2-7,TGCAGCGTTGTTGCGGGACAGGGATTTCGGCAGTACTTC,CSVVAGQGFRQYF
few,TRBD1,TRBV2,TRBJ2-7,TGTGCCAGCAGTGAATGGAGGGGACAGGGGGCGGACGAGCAGTACTTC,CASSEWRGQGADEQYF
few,.,TRBV20-1,TRBJ2-7,TGCAGTGCTAGACGAGGCCATACAGTCAACGAGCAGTACTTC,CSARRGHTVNEQYF
.,TRBD2,TRBV7-7,TRBJ2-3,TGTGCTAGCAGCCCAGGGACTAGTAGCGCAGATACGCAGTATTTT,CASSPGTSSADTQYF
.,.,TRBV10-3,TRBJ1-1,TGTGCCATCAAGCGGAGCACTGAAGCTTTCTTT,CAIKRSTEAFF
few,.,TRBV18,TRBJ2-5,TGTGCCAGCTCACCCATCCGGGAGACCCAGTACTTC,CASSPIRETQYF
few,TRBD1,TRBV10-3,TRBJ2-7,TGTGCCATCAGTGACCATCAGGGGGTAACCAAACCCTACGAGCAGTACTTC,CAISDHQGVTKPYEQYF
.,.,TRBV20-1,TRBJ1-2,TGCAGTGCTACCCCCCGAAACTATGGCTACACCTTC,CSATPRNYGYTF
.,.,TRBV12-3/TRBV12-4,TRBJ2-3,TGTGTCAGCAGTTTCTCCTACTTTGCAGATACGCAGTATTTT,CVSSFSYFADTQYF